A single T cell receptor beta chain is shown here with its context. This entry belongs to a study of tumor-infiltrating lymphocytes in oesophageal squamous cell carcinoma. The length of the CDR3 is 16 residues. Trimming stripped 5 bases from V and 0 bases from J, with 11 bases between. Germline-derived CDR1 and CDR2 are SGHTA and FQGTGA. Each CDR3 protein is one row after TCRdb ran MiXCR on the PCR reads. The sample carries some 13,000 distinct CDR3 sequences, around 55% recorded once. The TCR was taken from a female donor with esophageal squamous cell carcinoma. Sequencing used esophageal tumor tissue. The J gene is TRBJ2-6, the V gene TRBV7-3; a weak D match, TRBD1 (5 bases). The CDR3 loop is CASSPQGFSGANVLTF. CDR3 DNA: TGTGCCAGCAGCCCCCAGGGTTTCTCTGGGGCCAACGTCCTGACTTTC.